This paragraph covers one T cell receptor (beta chain) sequence. Its target is unknown. The entry originates in a study of cytomegalovirus exposure and HLA in healthy donors. Study-wide results and caveats: Reportedly, TCR beta sequences accurately predicted HLA-A and HLA-B alleles in most subjects. CMV antigen specificity was confirmed in vitro for three CMV-associated chains. Serostatus for CMV was the only available immune exposure information. In an earlier analysis, about 87% or about 30%: the productive usage of most TCR beta V segments.

The PCR made use of 60 Vbeta and 13 Jbeta primers. Sequencing was performed with immunoSEQ multiplex PCR; in TCRdb, only in-frame clones are kept and a portion is missing. The table includes over 150,000 clones, around 75% detected once. The sequenced sample consisted of PBMCs. This receptor was taken from a male donor in good health and CMV-seronegative.

The CDR3: CASSRQGTYEQYF. CDR3 sequence (DNA): TGTGCCAGCAGCCGACAGGGAACCTACGAGCAGTACTTC. V gene TRBV6-5 combines with J gene TRBJ2-7; 7 bases are a match to TRBD1. CDR1 and CDR2 (germline): MNHEY, SVGAGI. Unmatched junction bases numbered 4, after V lost 6 bases and J lost 2 bases. The length of the CDR3 is 13 residues.